This TCR beta chain derives from a study of cytomegalovirus exposure and HLA in healthy donors. Germline V gene lookup returns CDR1 SGDLS and CDR2 YYNGEE. CDR3 size: 18 residues. Trimming at V came to 3 bases and at J to 1 base, leaving 13 bases not matched to a gene. PCR was performed using 60 Vbeta and 13 Jbeta primers. Clones were sequenced by immunoSEQ multiplex PCR, and TCRdb holds only the in-frame ones, with some missing. This sample's table reports some 130,000 clones. On this clone itself: Its antigen remains unidentified.

The study, taken as a whole, reports: In an earlier analysis, in approximately 570 donors, most V segments appeared productive either ~87% or ~30% of the time. Researchers reported in a later analysis that common viral pathogens appeared linked to several top clusters. Reportedly, diagnosis of cytomegalovirus status by the classifier showed high specificity and sensitivity.

The sample consisted of PBMCs. The V and J genes are TRBV9 and TRBJ2-5, with 9 positions matching TRBD1. The sequence derives from a woman aged 40 to 50 in good health and CMV-seropositive. The CDR3 reads CASSDPRTGGLSQETQYF. DNA of the CDR3: TGTGCCAGCAGCGACCCCCGTACAGGGGGCCTCTCCCAAGAGACCCAGTACTTC. Filled out from reference TRBV9 and TRBJ2-5, the complete variable domain reads DSGVTQTPKHLITATGQRVTLRCSPRSGDLSVYWYQQSLDQGLQFLIQYYNGEERAKGNILERFSAQQFPDLHSELNLSSLELGDSALYFCASSDPRTGGLSQETQYFGPGTRLLVL.